Following are 9 T cell receptor beta chains from one sample sequenced in a study of blood T cell repertoires in COVID-19. The table came from immunoSEQ multiplex PCR; TCRdb's copy has only in-frame clones and leaves some out. The table has about 150,000 clones, 75% to 85% seen once. The sequencing input was peripheral blood. These receptors all come from a man aged 60-69 years with acute or convalescent COVID-19.

This chain links TRBV25-1 with TRBJ2-5; 8 nucleotides align to TRBD2. In germline, CDR1 is MGHDK, CDR2 SYGVNS. This CDR3 has 16 residues. J gave up 5 bases and V 6 bases, and 14 bases lay outside the gene matches. CDR3 amino acids: CASRGRSGVSGETQYF. The CDR3 DNA reads as TGTGCCAGCAGAGGGCGTAGCGGGGTGAGTGGCGAGACCCAGTACTTC.

This clone showed up just a few times. This chain links TRBV11-2 with TRBJ2-3, with 7 bases matching TRBD1. V shed 5 bases and J 9 bases; nucleotides not matched to a gene: 8. CDR3 length: 13 amino acids. Germline V gives CDR1 SGHAT, CDR2 FQNNGV. This chain's CDR3 is CASSRLQGLTQYF. The CDR3 region has the DNA TGTGCCAGCAGCCGATTACAGGGGTTGACGCAGTATTTT.

This chain uses TRBV27 with TRBJ1-2; no firm D call. Looked up from germline, CDR1 is MNHEY and CDR2 is SMNVEV (reference sequence). V dropped 8 bases and J dropped 4 bases, with 20 bases sitting between them. The CDR3 covers 15 residues. DNA of the CDR3: TGTGCCAGCCGTTGGGGAGGGAACCCCCTCTATGGCTACACCTTC. The encoded protein is CASRWGGNPLYGYTF.

The genes are TRBV6-2 or TRBV6-3 and TRBJ1-2; possibly TRBD1 for D (5 bases). V lost 0 bases, J lost 4 bases, and 12 bases lay in between. This CDR3 has 15 amino acids. Germline V gene lookup returns CDR1 MNHEY and CDR2 SVGEGT. Here the CDR3 DNA reads TGTGCCAGCAGTTACTCGGGCAGGGTCTCCTATGGCTACACCTTC. This encodes CASSYSGRVSYGYTF.

The V call is TRBV6-2 or TRBV6-3, the J call TRBJ2-5; D might be TRBD2 (6 bases). Deletions cut 2 bases from V and 4 bases from J, with 17 bases between. Germline V CDR1 and CDR2: MNHEY, SVGEGT. The CDR3 consists of 16 residues. CDR3 bases: TGTGCCAGCAGTTACCCCCCGAGATACGGGGGAGAGACCCAGTACTTC. This translates into CASSYPPRYGGETQYF.

This clone occurred once. The chain employs TRBV11-2 and TRBJ2-1; TRBD2 is a possible D gene (5 bases). V was clipped by 1 base and J by 0 bases, with 10 bases between them. The CDR3 consists of 16 residues. Germline-derived CDR1 and CDR2 are SGHAT and FQNNGV. CDR3 in DNA: TGTGCCAGCAGCTTAGGTGAGGGAAGCTCCTACAATGAGCAGTTCTTC. Translated: CASSLGEGSSYNEQFF.

This sequence joins TRBV7-9 and TRBJ2-7; no clear D gene. V dropped 3 bases and J dropped 1 base, with 7 bases sitting between them. The CDR3 is made up of 13 amino acids. Looked up from germline, CDR1 is SEHNR and CDR2 is FQNEAQ (reference sequence). Here the CDR3 DNA reads TGTGCCAGCAGCTTTGGCGGTTCCTACGAGCAGTACTTC. This gives the protein CASSFGGSYEQYF.

V and J are TRBV5-4 and TRBJ2-2; TRBD2 agrees at 12 bases. Losses at the gene ends were 2 bases for V and 6 bases for J; bases not matched to a gene: 2. The CDR3 spans 15 residues. Germline V gives CDR1 SGHNT, CDR2 YYREEE (reference sequence). In nucleotides, the CDR3 is TGTGCCAGCAGCTTACTAGCGGGAGGCCCCGGGGAGCTGTTTTTT. Translation gives CASSLLAGGPGELFF. Combining the CDR3 with reference TRBV5-4 and TRBJ2-2 gives the whole variable domain ETGVTQSPTHLIKTRGQQVTLRCSSQSGHNTVSWYQQALGQGPQFIFQYYREEENGRGNFPPRFSGLQFPNYSSELNVNALELDDSALYLCASSLLAGGPGELFFGEGSRLTVL.

The CDR3 bases are TGTGCCAGCAGGTTGAGGAGCACAGATACGCAGTATTTT. Protein product: CASRLRSTDTQYF. This rearrangement joins TRBV28 to TRBJ2-3; the D is unclear. The V end was cut by 6 bases, the J end by 0 bases, with 7 bases between. Germline V gives CDR1 MDHEN, CDR2 SYDVKM. This CDR3 is built from 13 residues. Based on the CDR3 plus reference TRBV28 and TRBJ2-3, the full variable domain is DVKVTQSSRYLVKRTGEKVFLECVQDMDHENMFWYRQDPGLGLRLIYFSYDVKMKEKGDIPEGYSVSREKKERFSLILESASTNQTSMYLCASRLRSTDTQYFGPGTRLTVL.